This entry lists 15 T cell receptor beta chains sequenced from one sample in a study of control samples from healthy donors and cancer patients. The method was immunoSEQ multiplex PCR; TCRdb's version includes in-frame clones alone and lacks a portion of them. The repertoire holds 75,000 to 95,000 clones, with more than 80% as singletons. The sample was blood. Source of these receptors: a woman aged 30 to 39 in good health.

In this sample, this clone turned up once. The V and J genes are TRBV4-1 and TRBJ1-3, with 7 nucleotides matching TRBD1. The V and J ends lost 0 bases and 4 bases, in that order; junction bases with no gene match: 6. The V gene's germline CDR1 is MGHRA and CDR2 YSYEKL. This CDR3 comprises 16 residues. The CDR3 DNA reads TGCGCCAGCAGCCAAGAGGAGACAGGGTTGGGAAACACCATATATTTT. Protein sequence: CASSQEETGLGNTIYF.

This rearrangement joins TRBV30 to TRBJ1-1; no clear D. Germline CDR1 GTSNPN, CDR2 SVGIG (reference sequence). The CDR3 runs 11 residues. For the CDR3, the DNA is TGTAGTCCAGCAAAAAACACTGAAGCTTTCTTT. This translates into CSPAKNTEAFF.

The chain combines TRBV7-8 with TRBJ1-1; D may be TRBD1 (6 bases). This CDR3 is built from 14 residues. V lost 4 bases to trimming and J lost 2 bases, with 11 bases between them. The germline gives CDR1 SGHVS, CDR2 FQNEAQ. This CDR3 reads CASSSWGLNTEAFF. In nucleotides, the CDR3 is TGTGCCAGCAGCTCGTGGGGGCTAAACACTGAAGCTTTCTTT.

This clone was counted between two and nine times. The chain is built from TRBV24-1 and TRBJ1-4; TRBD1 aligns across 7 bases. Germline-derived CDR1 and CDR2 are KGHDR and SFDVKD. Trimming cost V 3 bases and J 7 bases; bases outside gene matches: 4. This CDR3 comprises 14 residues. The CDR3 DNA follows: TGTGCCACCAGTGATCGACAGGGCGGTGAAAAACTGTTTTTT. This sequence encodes CATSDRQGGEKLFF.

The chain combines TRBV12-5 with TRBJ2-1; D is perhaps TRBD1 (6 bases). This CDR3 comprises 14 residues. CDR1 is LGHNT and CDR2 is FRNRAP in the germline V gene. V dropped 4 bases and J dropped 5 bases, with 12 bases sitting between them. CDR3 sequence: CASGSPRTDNEQFF. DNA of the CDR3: TGTGCTAGTGGTTCCCCTCGGACAGACAATGAGCAGTTCTTC.

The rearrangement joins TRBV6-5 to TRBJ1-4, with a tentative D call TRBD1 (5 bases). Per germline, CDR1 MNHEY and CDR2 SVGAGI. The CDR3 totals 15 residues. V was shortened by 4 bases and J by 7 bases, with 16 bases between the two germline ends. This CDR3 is CASSLGGVNTEKLFF. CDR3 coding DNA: TGTGCCAGCAGTTTAGGAGGGGTTAATACTGAAAAACTGTTTTTT.

The CDR3 DNA follows: TGCGCCAGCAGCGTCGAGACCGGGACTGAAGCTTTCTTT. Translated: CASSVETGTEAFF. The chain recombines TRBV5-1 with TRBJ1-1; D gene unclear. CDR1 and CDR2 (germline): SGHRS, YFSETQ. V lost 4 bases and J lost 5, with 12 bases in between. CDR3 length: 13 residues.

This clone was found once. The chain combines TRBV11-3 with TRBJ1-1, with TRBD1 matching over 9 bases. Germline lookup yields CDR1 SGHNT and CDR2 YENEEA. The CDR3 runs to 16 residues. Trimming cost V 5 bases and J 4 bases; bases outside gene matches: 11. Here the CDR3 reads CASSRRRDRVATEAFF. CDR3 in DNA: TGTGCCAGCAGCCGACGCCGGGACAGGGTAGCCACTGAAGCTTTCTTT.

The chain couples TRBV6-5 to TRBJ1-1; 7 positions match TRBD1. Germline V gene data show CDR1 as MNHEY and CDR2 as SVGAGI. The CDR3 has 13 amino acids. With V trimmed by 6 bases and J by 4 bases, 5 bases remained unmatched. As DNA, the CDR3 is TGTGCCAGCAGGGGACAGCGTGGCACTGAAGCTTTCTTT. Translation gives CASRGQRGTEAFF.

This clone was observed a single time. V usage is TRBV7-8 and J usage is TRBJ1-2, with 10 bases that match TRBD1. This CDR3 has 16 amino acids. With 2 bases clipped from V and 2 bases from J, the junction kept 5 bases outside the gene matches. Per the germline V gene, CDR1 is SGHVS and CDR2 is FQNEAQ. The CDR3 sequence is CASSLRDRGANYGYTF. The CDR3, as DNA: TGTGCCAGCAGCTTACGGGACAGGGGTGCAAACTATGGCTACACCTTC. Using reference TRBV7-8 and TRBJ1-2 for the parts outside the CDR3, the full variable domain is GAGVSQSPRYKVAKRGQDVALRCDPISGHVSLFWYQQALGQGPEFLTYFQNEAQLDKSGLPSDRFFAERPEGSVSTLKIQRTQQEDSAVYLCASSLRDRGANYGYTFGSGTRLTVV.

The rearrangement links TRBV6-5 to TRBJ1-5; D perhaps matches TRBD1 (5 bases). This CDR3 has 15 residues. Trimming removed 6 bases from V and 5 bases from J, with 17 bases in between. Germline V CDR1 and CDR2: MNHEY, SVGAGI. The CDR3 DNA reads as TGTGCCAGCAGCCGCAATCCAGGGATTCATCAGCCCCAGCATTTT. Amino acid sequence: CASSRNPGIHQPQHF.

In DNA, the CDR3 is TGCGCCAGCAGTCAATCCGGTAACTATGGCTACACCTTC. It specifies CASSQSGNYGYTF. V usage is TRBV23-1 and J usage is TRBJ1-2; D not resolved. TRBV23-1 is identified as an open reading frame with a role that is uncertain. The germline V and J ends were trimmed by 0 bases and 1 base, with 3 bases remaining between them. This CDR3 is 13 amino acids long.

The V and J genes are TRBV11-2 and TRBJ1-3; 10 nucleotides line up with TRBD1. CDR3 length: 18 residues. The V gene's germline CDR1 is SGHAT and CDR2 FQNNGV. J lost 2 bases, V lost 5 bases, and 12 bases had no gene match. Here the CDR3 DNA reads TGTGCCAGCAGCCTACACCCCAGAGGGACAGGGGCTGGAAACACCATATATTTT. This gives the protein CASSLHPRGTGAGNTIYF.

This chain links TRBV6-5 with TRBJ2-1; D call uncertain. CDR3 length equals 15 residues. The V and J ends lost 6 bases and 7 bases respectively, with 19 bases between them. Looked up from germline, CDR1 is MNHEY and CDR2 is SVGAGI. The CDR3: CASSLLRLTGNEQFF. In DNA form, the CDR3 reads TGTGCCAGCAGCCTTCTAAGGCTTACTGGAAATGAGCAGTTCTTC.

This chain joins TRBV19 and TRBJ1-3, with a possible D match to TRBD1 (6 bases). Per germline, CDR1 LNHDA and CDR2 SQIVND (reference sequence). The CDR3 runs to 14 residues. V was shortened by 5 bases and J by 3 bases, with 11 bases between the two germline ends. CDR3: CASSYREGGNTIYF. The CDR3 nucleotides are TGTGCCAGTAGTTACAGGGAGGGTGGAAACACCATATATTTT.